This T cell receptor beta chain came from a study of beta chain features in type 1 diabetes. About the research overall: Patient and healthy donor groups were alike in age, gender and cell yields. All of the samples together had 95 million to 140 million sorted cells examined. Study findings and constraints: Type 1 diabetes patients showed a moderate but significant shortening of TCRB CDR3s in all four CD4+ subsets.

Sorting produced populations that all topped 98% purity. Expressed TCRB transcripts were sequenced after all isolated RNA was converted to cDNA. About 3.4 million reads on average were seen across naive, central memory and regulatory T cell samples. Repertoires were generated with immunoSEQ multiplex PCR, while TCRdb's copy carries only in-frame clones and drops some. The table records 100,000 to 150,000 clones, approximately 10% of them present only once. This CDR3 is built from 18 residues. Germline-derived CDR1 and CDR2 are SEHNR and FQNEAQ (reference sequence). With 0 bases clipped from V and 7 bases from J, the junction kept 16 bases outside the gene matches. Concerning this clone: Its cognate antigen is unknown.

The receptor was derived from a man younger than 40 with type 1 diabetes. This rearrangement joins TRBV7-9 to TRBJ2-3; the match to TRBD1 covers 7 bases. Sequenced: central memory CD4+ T cells from blood. CDR3 loop: CASSLAGGPGGSSHTQYF. In nucleotides, the CDR3 is TGTGCCAGCAGCTTAGCAGGGGGCCCTGGCGGTTCGAGCCATACGCAGTATTTT.